These 2 T cell receptor beta chains were sequenced from one sample in a study of blood T cells in healthy people across ages. Together with a sample-barcoded 5' primer, a J-beta primer mix was included in a second PCR lasting 7 to 11 cycles. MiXCR was run by TCRdb on the 5' RACE reads, yielding one entry per CDR3 protein. The top ten clones hold 7.7% of a sample with roughly 1,700,000 distinct CDR3 sequences, roughly 27% of them seen once. Sequences were obtained from blood. Receptors were obtained from a woman in her twenties or thirties in good health.

Notes on this clonotype: A read error is possible here, since a much larger clone lies one base away. The gene calls are TRBV12-3 or TRBV12-4 and TRBJ2-3; 12 bases line up with TRBD2. The CDR3 has 15 amino acids. The CDR3 nucleotides read TGTGCCAGCACCCTGACTAGCGGGGGCACAGATATGCAGTATTTT. Its protein is CASTLTSGGTDMQYF.

About this clonotype itself: One end of the junction varies from germline; a read error may be responsible. The gene calls are TRBV29-1 and TRBJ2-3; D may be TRBD1 or TRBD2 (6 bases each). The length of the CDR3 is 12 residues. Germline-derived CDR1 and CDR2 are SQVTM and ANQGSEA. The CDR3 nucleotides read TGCAGCCTTAGGGGGGCAACAGATACGCGGTATTTT. Translated: CSLRGATDTRYF.